The 13 T cell receptor beta chains given below trace back to one sample, sequenced in a study of T cells after yellow fever vaccination. Using its own MiXCR run on the 5' RACE reads, TCRdb lists one record per CDR3 protein. The sample consists of tens of thousands of distinct CDR3 sequences, about 6.6% of them appearing once. The sequenced sample was CD8+ T cells sorted from PBMCs, obtained 5 days after the first yellow fever vaccination. These receptors came from a man between 18 and 35 years old who received the YFV17D yellow fever vaccine.

This clonotype showed up just a few times. The CDR3 sequence is CASSYSEDGTGSNEQFF. The CDR3 nucleotides read TGTGCCAGCAGTTACTCGGAGGACGGGACAGGGTCAAATGAGCAGTTCTTC. The V call is TRBV6-5, the J call TRBJ2-1; 9 nucleotides align to TRBD1. Germline V gene sequence: CDR1 MNHEY, CDR2 SVGAGI. CDR3 length: 17 amino acids. Unmatched junction bases numbered 10, after V lost 0 bases and J lost 7 bases.

This sequence joins TRBV6-2 or TRBV6-3 and TRBJ1-1; D might be TRBD1 (6 bases). The CDR3 length is 14 residues. Trimming left V 5 bases short and J 4 bases short, with 14 bases between. Germline CDR1 is MNHEY and CDR2 is SVGEGT. The CDR3 region is CASSTLGGVTEAFF. CDR3 nucleotide sequence: TGTGCCAGCAGTACATTAGGGGGAGTCACTGAAGCTTTCTTT.

This clonotype was seen more than once but under ten times. The chain carries TRBV3-1 and TRBJ2-1, with 12 bases matching TRBD2. This CDR3 is built from 16 residues. V dropped 3 bases and J dropped 8; count of bases not matched to a gene: 8. Germline V gives CDR1 LGHDT, CDR2 YNNKEL (reference sequence). DNA of the CDR3: TGTGCCAGCAGCCACGGTATGACTAGCGGGGGATATGAGCAGTTCTTC. This codes for CASSHGMTSGGYEQFF.

This clonotype was seen a few times. This chain links TRBV15 with TRBJ2-7, with 7 bases lining up with TRBD1. Germline V CDR1 and CDR2: LNHNV, YYDKDF (reference sequence). With 0 bases clipped from V and 3 bases from J, the junction kept 5 bases outside the gene matches. The CDR3 consists of 15 residues. The CDR3 region is CATSREATGYYEQYF. The CDR3 nucleotides are TGTGCCACCAGCAGAGAAGCGACAGGGTACTACGAGCAGTACTTC.

This clonotype was seen many times. The rearrangement joins TRBV7-9 to TRBJ2-2; D is perhaps TRBD1 (5 bases). Per germline, CDR1 SEHNR and CDR2 FQNEAQ (reference sequence). CDR3 length: 15 amino acids. V gave up 2 bases and J gave up 5 bases, with 12 bases separating them. The CDR3 protein is CASSLTGVPTGELFF. CDR3 DNA: TGTGCCAGCAGCTTAACAGGCGTCCCTACCGGGGAGCTGTTTTTT.

This clonotype showed up just a few times. The chain joins TRBV7-7 to TRBJ2-7, with 12 positions matching TRBD2. The J segment lost 4 bases and the V segment lost 5 bases, leaving 6 bases of the junction unmatched. The CDR3 is 15 residues long. Germline assignment: CDR1 SSHAT and CDR2 FNYEAQ (reference sequence). The CDR3 DNA reads TGTGCCAGCAGCCCCGGACTAGCGGGGCTTTACGAGCAGTACTTC. Its protein is CASSPGLAGLYEQYF.

This clonotype was recorded a few times. The rearrangement uses TRBV4-3 and TRBJ2-1; TRBD2 matches at 9 bases. Germline V CDR1 and CDR2: LGHNA, YSLEER. The J segment lost 9 bases and the V segment lost 0 bases, leaving 3 bases of the junction unmatched. This CDR3 contains 14 residues. CDR3 sequence reads: CASSQDSAGGEQFF. CDR3 sequence (DNA): TGCGCCAGCAGCCAAGATTCAGCGGGGGGTGAGCAGTTCTTC.

This chain connects TRBV28 to TRBJ2-2; tentatively, D is TRBD1 (9 bases). Trimming left V 7 bases short and J 1 base short, with 28 bases between. Germline CDR1 reads MDHEN; CDR2 reads SYDVKM. The CDR3 spans 20 residues. The CDR3 DNA is TGTGCCAGCACCGAGGGGACAGGGAGGGCGGGGGGCCAGAACACCGGGGAGCTGTTTTTT. It yields the protein CASTEGTGRAGGQNTGELFF. Looking up the rest from reference TRBV28 and TRBJ2-2 gives the full variable domain: DVKVTQSSRYLVKRTGEKVFLECVQDMDHENMFWYRQDPGLGLRLIYFSYDVKMKEKGDIPEGYSVSREKKERFSLILESASTNQTSMYLCASTEGTGRAGGQNTGELFFGEGSRLTVL.

This clonotype showed up many times. The gene calls are TRBV5-1 and TRBJ2-6; D is undetermined. Germline V gene sequence: CDR1 SGHRS, CDR2 YFSETQ. Trimming stripped 3 bases from V and 4 bases from J, with 8 bases between. The CDR3 is 14 residues long. The CDR3 reads CASSWYSGANVLTF. DNA for the CDR3: TGCGCCAGCAGCTGGTACAGCGGGGCCAACGTCCTGACTTTC.

The chain recombines TRBV9 with TRBJ2-1; TRBD2 might be the D (5 bases). With 3 bases removed from V and 7 bases from J, the gap between germline ends came to 14 bases. The CDR3 consists of 14 residues. The germline gives CDR1 SGDLS, CDR2 YYNGEE. This CDR3 is CASSALGSINEQFF. The CDR3 coding sequence is TGTGCCAGCAGCGCCCTAGGGAGTATAAATGAGCAGTTCTTC.

This clonotype has only a few counts. DNA of the CDR3: TGTGCCGGGCTGACAGGGTTACAGGAAAAACTGTTTTTT. Amino acids: CAGLTGLQEKLFF. V is TRBV19 and J is TRBJ1-4, with 7 bases identical to TRBD1. This CDR3 has 13 amino acids. The trim removed 11 bases at V and 8 bases at J, leaving 11 bases unmatched. Germline assignment: CDR1 LNHDA and CDR2 SQIVND (reference sequence).

This clonotype has only a few counts. The chain uses TRBV4-1 and TRBJ2-1, with 9 bases identical to TRBD2. This CDR3 is 15 amino acids long. Per germline, CDR1 MGHRA and CDR2 YSYEKL. With 4 bases clipped from V and 8 bases from J, the junction kept 9 bases outside the gene matches. The CDR3 spells CASSPKRGAFDEQFF. DNA for the CDR3: TGCGCCAGCAGCCCCAAGCGGGGGGCCTTCGATGAGCAGTTCTTC.

Ten or more counts support this clonotype. The chain is built from TRBV25-1 and TRBJ1-5; D gene unclear. The CDR3 spans 15 residues. CDR1 and CDR2 (germline): MGHDK, SYGVNS. The V gene lost 3 bases and the J gene lost 3 bases, with 12 bases spanning the gap. CDR3 protein: CASSDYGQDNQPQHF. The CDR3 DNA follows: TGTGCCAGCAGTGACTACGGGCAGGACAATCAGCCCCAGCATTTT. The full variable domain, completed using reference TRBV25-1 and TRBJ1-5, is EADIYQTPRYLVIGTGKKITLECSQTMGHDKMYWYQQDPGMELHLIHYSYGVNSTEKGDLSSESTVSRIRTEHFPLTLESARPSHTSQYLCASSDYGQDNQPQHFGDGTRLSIL.